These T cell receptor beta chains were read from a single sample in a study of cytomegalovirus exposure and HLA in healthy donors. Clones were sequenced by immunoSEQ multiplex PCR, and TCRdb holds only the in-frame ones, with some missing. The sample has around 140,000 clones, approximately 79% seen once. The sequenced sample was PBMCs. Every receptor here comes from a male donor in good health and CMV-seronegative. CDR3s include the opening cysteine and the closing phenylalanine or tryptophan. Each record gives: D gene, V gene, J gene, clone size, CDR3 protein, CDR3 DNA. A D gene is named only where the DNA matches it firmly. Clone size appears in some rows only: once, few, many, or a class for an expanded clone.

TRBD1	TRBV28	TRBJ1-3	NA	CASSLRDRGSYTIYF	TGTGCCAGCAGTTTACGGGACAGGGGGTCATACACCATATATTTT
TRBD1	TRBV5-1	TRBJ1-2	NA	CASSAGTVYGYTF	TGCGCCAGCAGCGCAGGGACAGTATATGGCTACACCTTC
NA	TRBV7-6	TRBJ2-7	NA	CASSSDRHSYEQYF	TGTGCCAGCAGCTCCGACAGACACTCCTACGAGCAGTACTTC
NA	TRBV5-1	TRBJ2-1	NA	CASSLSGTYNEQFF	TGCGCCAGCAGCTTGTCAGGTACCTACAATGAGCAGTTCTTC
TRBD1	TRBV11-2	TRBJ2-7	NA	CASSSNDRGMDEQYF	TGTGCCAGCAGCTCGAACGACAGGGGGATGGACGAGCAGTACTTC
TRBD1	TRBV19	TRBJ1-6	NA	CASSKGQGDSPLHF	TGTGCCAGTAGTAAGGGACAGGGGGATTCACCCCTCCACTTT
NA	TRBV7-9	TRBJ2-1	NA	CASSLEQAEQFF	TGTGCCAGCAGCTTAGAACAGGCCGAGCAGTTCTTC
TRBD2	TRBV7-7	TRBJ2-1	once	CASSLALAGDNEQFF	TGTGCTAGCAGCTTAGCGCTAGCGGGGGACAATGAGCAGTTCTTC
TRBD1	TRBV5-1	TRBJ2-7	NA	CASSFRDRPKGEQYF	TGCGCCAGCAGCTTCCGGGACAGGCCAAAGGGCGAGCAGTACTTC
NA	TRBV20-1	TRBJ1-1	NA	CSASRDTAFF	TGCAGTGCTAGCAGGGATACCGCTTTCTTT
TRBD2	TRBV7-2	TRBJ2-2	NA	CASSQWAGGGTGELFF	TGTGCCAGCAGCCAGTGGGCGGGGGGCGGCACCGGGGAGCTGTTTTTT
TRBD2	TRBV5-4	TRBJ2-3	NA	CASSSTSGVYTQYF	TGTGCCAGCAGCTCGACTAGCGGAGTCTATACGCAGTATTTT
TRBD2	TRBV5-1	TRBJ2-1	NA	CASSPTLSAGGNNEQFF	TGCGCCAGCAGCCCTACCCTTAGCGCGGGGGGCAACAATGAGCAGTTCTTC
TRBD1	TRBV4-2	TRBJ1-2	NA	CASGPSSGQGYGYTF	TGTGCCAGCGGTCCTTCGTCGGGACAGGGCTATGGCTACACCTTC
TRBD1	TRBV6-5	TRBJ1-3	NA	CASSSHRGRAGNTIYF	TGTGCCAGCAGTTCCCACAGGGGTAGGGCTGGAAACACCATATATTTT
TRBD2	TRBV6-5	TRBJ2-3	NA	CASRDSGASDTQYF	TGTGCCAGCAGAGATAGCGGGGCGAGCGATACGCAGTATTTT
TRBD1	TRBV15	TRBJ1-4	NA	CATSARQGMANEKLFF	TGTGCCACCAGCGCGAGACAGGGGATGGCTAATGAAAAACTGTTTTTT
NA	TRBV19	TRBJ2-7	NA	CASSKRAGNVEQYF	TGTGCCAGTAGTAAGCGGGCAGGGAACGTCGAGCAGTACTTC
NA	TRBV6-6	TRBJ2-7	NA	CASSSQGGTYEQYF	TGTGCCAGCAGCTCCCAGGGAGGCACCTACGAGCAGTACTTC
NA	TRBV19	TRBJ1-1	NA	CASEQQGLDTEAFF	TGTGCCAGCGAACAACAGGGATTGGACACTGAAGCTTTCTTT
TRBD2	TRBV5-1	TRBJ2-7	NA	CASSHRTSGDPYEQYF	TGCGCCAGCAGCCACAGGACTAGCGGGGACCCCTACGAGCAGTACTTC
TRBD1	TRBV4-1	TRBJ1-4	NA	CASSPQGWDRGNSNEKLFF	TGCGCCAGCAGCCCCCAGGGATGGGACAGGGGCAATTCTAATGAAAAACTGTTTTTT
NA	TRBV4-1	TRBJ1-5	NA	CASSQDKSVDFSPGMEPQHF	TGCGCCAGCAGCCAAGATAAAAGCGTCGACTTCTCACCCGGGATGGAGCCCCAGCATTTT
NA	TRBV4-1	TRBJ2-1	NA	CASSQAHGTGDEQFF	TGCGCCAGCAGCCAAGCCCACGGTACGGGAGATGAGCAGTTCTTC
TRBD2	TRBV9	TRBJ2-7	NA	CASSVLAAGWQYF	TGTGCCAGCAGCGTGCTAGCGGCGGGTTGGCAGTACTTC
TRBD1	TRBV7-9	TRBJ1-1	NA	CASSLPGGGTEAFF	TGTGCCAGCAGCTTACCAGGGGGAGGCACTGAAGCTTTCTTT
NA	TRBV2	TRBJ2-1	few	CASIWDLNYNEQFF	TGTGCCAGCATCTGGGACTTAAACTACAATGAGCAGTTCTTC
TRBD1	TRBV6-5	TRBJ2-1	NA	CASSQQGTGEQFF	TGTGCCAGCAGTCAACAGGGGACGGGAGAGCAGTTCTTC
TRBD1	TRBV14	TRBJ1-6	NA	CASSPGQGLIYNSPLHF	TGTGCCAGCAGCCCCGGACAGGGACTTATATATAATTCACCCCTCCACTTT
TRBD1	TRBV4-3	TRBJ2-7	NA	CASSQDTGGEDEQYF	TGCGCCAGCAGCCAAGATACAGGGGGCGAAGACGAGCAGTACTTC
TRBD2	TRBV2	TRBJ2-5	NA	CASSDGGASETQYF	TGTGCCAGCAGTGACGGGGGGGCATCAGAGACCCAGTACTTC
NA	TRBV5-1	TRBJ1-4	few	CASSPARVTNEKLFF	TGCGCCAGCAGCCCCGCCAGGGTAACTAATGAAAAACTGTTTTTT
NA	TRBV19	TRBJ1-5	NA	CASSWRDQPQHF	TGTGCCAGTAGTTGGCGGGATCAGCCCCAGCATTTT
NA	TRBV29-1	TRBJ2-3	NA	CSVEDPWRVGSTDTQYF	TGCAGCGTTGAAGACCCCTGGAGGGTAGGGTCCACAGATACGCAGTATTTT
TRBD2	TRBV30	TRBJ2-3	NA	CAWSVRGVGDTQYF	TGTGCCTGGAGTGTACGGGGGGTCGGAGATACGCAGTATTTT
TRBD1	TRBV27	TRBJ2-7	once	CASSWDSSYEQYF	TGTGCCAGCAGTTGGGACAGCTCCTACGAGCAGTACTTC
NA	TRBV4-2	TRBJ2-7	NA	CASSQDEGDGYEQYF	TGTGCCAGCAGCCAAGACGAGGGAGACGGGTACGAGCAGTACTTC
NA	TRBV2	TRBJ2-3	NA	CASSVAPLTGTDTQYF	TGTGCCAGCAGTGTGGCGCCATTGACTGGCACAGATACGCAGTATTTT
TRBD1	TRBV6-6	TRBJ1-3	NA	CASSYWTGALHTIYF	TGTGCCAGCAGTTACTGGACAGGGGCTTTACACACCATATATTTT
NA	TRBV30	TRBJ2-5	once	CAWNVGGGRETQYF	TGTGCCTGGAACGTAGGGGGGGGGCGGGAGACCCAGTACTTC
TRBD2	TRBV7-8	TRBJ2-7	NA	CASSSSQLAGAYEQYF	TGTGCCAGCAGCTCGTCCCAACTAGCGGGGGCTTACGAGCAGTACTTC
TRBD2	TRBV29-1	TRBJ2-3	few	CSILAGSTDTQYF	TGCAGCATCCTAGCGGGGAGCACAGATACGCAGTATTTT
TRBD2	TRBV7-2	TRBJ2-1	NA	CASRGVGEQFF	TGTGCCAGCCGGGGGGTTGGTGAGCAGTTCTTC
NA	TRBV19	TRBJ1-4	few	CASSIGSAGTNEKLFF	TGTGCCAGTAGTATAGGATCGGCGGGAACTAATGAAAAACTGTTTTTT
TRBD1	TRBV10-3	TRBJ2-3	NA	CAISEGRGRTDTQYF	TGTGCCATCAGTGAGGGAAGGGGGCGTACAGATACGCAGTATTTT
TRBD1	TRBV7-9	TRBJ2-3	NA	CASIGSGGFSTDTQYF	TGTGCCAGCATCGGTTCAGGGGGCTTTAGCACAGATACGCAGTATTTT
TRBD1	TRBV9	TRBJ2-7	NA	CASSPRTGTYEQYF	TGTGCCAGCAGCCCCCGGACAGGGACCTACGAGCAGTACTTC
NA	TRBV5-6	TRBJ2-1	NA	CASSFGGWANNEQFF	TGTGCCAGCAGCTTTGGAGGTTGGGCAAACAATGAGCAGTTCTTC
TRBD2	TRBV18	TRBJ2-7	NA	CASSPGGLAGTYEQYF	TGTGCCAGCTCACCAGGCGGGCTAGCGGGGACCTACGAGCAGTACTTC
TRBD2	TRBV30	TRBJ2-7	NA	CAWSVVWRGAGYEQYF	TGTGCCTGGAGTGTGGTCTGGCGGGGGGCCGGCTACGAGCAGTACTTC
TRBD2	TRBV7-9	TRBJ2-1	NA	CASSFGLAGVTSYNEQFF	TGTGCCAGCAGCTTCGGACTAGCGGGGGTTACCTCCTACAATGAGCAGTTCTTC
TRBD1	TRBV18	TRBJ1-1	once	CASSRTGDPEAFF	TGTGCCAGCTCACGGACAGGGGATCCTGAAGCTTTCTTT
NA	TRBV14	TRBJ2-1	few	CASASYNEQFF	TGTGCCAGCGCGTCCTACAATGAGCAGTTCTTC
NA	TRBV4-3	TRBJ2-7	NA	CASSQGEGRFLYEQYF	TGCGCCAGCAGCCAGGGAGAAGGGAGATTTCTTTACGAGCAGTACTTC